This T cell receptor (beta chain) appears in the sequencing data of a study of blood T cells in healthy people across ages. The authors ran a second PCR of about 6 to 11 cycles using a sample-barcoded 5' primer and a J-beta primer mix. One entry per CDR3 protein results from TCRdb running MiXCR on the 5' RACE reads. The sample holds around 1,500,000 distinct CDR3 sequences, roughly 27% seen once. A few counts support this clonotype. CDR1 is SGHTA and CDR2 is FQGNSA in the germline V gene. There are 17 residues in the CDR3. V was pared by 5 bases and J by 0 bases, with 7 bases of the junction left unmatched.

This chain links TRBV7-2 with TRBJ1-6; 7 bases map to TRBD1. This clonotype was sampled from a woman in her 30s in good health. Sequenced input: blood. The CDR3 DNA reads TGTGCCAGCAGCACGGACAGGTCGGGCTCCTATAATTCACCCCTCCACTTT. It is translated as CASSTDRSGSYNSPLHF.